This TCR beta chain was identified during a study of blood T cells in healthy people across ages. Trimming shortened V by 0 bases and J by 3 bases, and 12 bases separated the two germline ends. The germline CDR1 and CDR2 sequences are LGHDT and YNNKEL (reference sequence). The CDR3 extends over 15 amino acids. Regarding this clonotype: Its target is not known.

A second PCR, run for roughly 7 to 12 cycles, used a sample-barcoded 5' primer plus a J-beta primer mix. Tags on each cDNA molecule came from a template-switch adaptor with 12 random nucleotides. MiXCR, run by TCRdb on the 5' RACE reads, gives a single entry per CDR3 protein. The sample carries around 1.5 million distinct CDR3 sequences, approximately 59% recorded once. Every sample had a minimum of 7 million PBMCs isolated. Study-level findings and limits: Unsorted PBMCs blocked a conclusive comparison of naive and antigen-experienced cells. Age brought a roughly linear fall in TCR beta diversity measured per million T cells.

Material for sequencing was blood. This TCR was recovered from a man between 18 and 29 years old in good health. V is TRBV3-1 and J is TRBJ2-7; no firm D call. CDR3 nucleotide sequence: TGTGCCAGCAGCCAAGATGCGGTCAGGAGCTACGAGCAGTACTTC. It specifies CASSQDAVRSYEQYF.